Given below is one T cell receptor beta chain in context. Its matching antigen is unknown. Specified treatment: oral pan-JAK inhibitor, 5-10 mg twice daily. Patients with alopecia areata provided lesional scalp punch biopsies as well as peripheral blood. This CDR3 is built from 16 residues. Germline CDR1 is GTSNPN and CDR2 is SVGIG (reference sequence). Germline trimming cut 2 bases from V and 3 bases from J; bases unmatched to any gene: 9. These data are taken from a study of CD8+ T cells in alopecia areata. Overall study results and limits: Within the top 100, expanded CD8+ clones significantly decreased with tofacitinib, as did scalp clonality. Sequencing of scalp tissue also captures the resident alphabeta T cells of normal skin.

cDNA prepared by RNA extraction and subsequent reverse transcription served as the template for sequencing. Using immunoSEQ multiplex PCR, the repertoire was profiled, and TCRdb retains in-frame clones only, with some absent. The sample yields about 200,000 clones, roughly two fifths seen once. The source was CD4+ T cells sorted from blood, collected at week 34, from a patient treated with tofacitinib. The sequence came from a human donor with alopecia areata. The gene calls are TRBV30 and TRBJ1-4; 7 bases line up with TRBD1. The CDR3 loop is CAWSRQGEWANEKLFF. The CDR3 nucleotides read TGTGCCTGGAGTCGACAGGGAGAATGGGCTAATGAAAAACTGTTTTTT.